This passage covers 9 T cell receptor beta chains from one sample sequenced in a study of somatic mutations in cytotoxic T cells in rheumatoid arthritis. TCRdb's table, derived via immunoSEQ multiplex PCR, lists solely in-frame clones and lacks some. Counted here are about 7,000 clones, around three fifths occurring once; the ten biggest clones make up under 30%. Input material: CD8+ T cells sorted from blood. The source is a middle-aged woman in good health.

By share of the sample, this clone is medium-sized (0.01 to 0.1%). V and J are TRBV6-6 and TRBJ1-1; D uncertain. From germline, CDR1 is MNHNY and CDR2 SVGAGI (reference sequence). Trimming stripped 0 bases from V and 1 base from J, with 9 bases between. The CDR3 length is 15 residues. CDR3 bases: TGTGCCAGCAGTTACTCCTCACTTGCGAACACTGAAGCTTTCTTT. As protein: CASSYSSLANTEAFF.

This rearrangement joins TRBV6-4 to TRBJ1-1; 11 bases match TRBD1. In germline, CDR1 is MRHNA, CDR2 SNTAGT. The length of the CDR3 is 14 residues. Losses at the gene ends were 2 bases for V and 8 bases for J; bases not matched to a gene: 4. This CDR3 reads CASSDRTGGSEAFF. The CDR3 DNA follows: TGTGCCAGCAGTGACCGGACAGGGGGCTCCGAAGCTTTCTTT.

The J gene is TRBJ1-2, the V gene TRBV28; TRBD1 matches 9 bases. Germline V gene data show CDR1 as MDHEN and CDR2 as SYDVKM. J gave up 4 bases and V 5 bases, and 11 bases lay outside the gene matches. CDR3 length: 16 residues. The CDR3 loop is CASSPTTGTGFYGYTF. The CDR3 nucleotides are TGTGCCAGCAGTCCTACCACCGGGACAGGGTTCTATGGCTACACCTTC.

The J gene is TRBJ1-1, the V gene TRBV6-5, with D unclear. Germline loops: CDR1 MNHEY, CDR2 SVGAGI. The CDR3 sequence is 11 residues long. The V and J ends lost 5 bases and 8 bases respectively, with 9 bases between them. CDR3 DNA sequence: TGTGCCAGCAGTCACTGGGAAGAAGCTTTCTTT. Protein: CASSHWEEAFF.

Only a few counts were recorded for this clone. This chain uses TRBV6-5 with TRBJ2-7, with D unresolved. Germline assignment: CDR1 MNHEY and CDR2 SVGAGI. The CDR3 totals 13 residues. V was clipped by 6 bases and J by 4 bases, with 13 bases between them. CDR3 DNA: TGTGCCAGCAGAGTGTCAGTGGCGTACGAGCAGTACTTC. Translating it yields CASRVSVAYEQYF.

This clone was detected only a few times. The chain carries TRBV2 and TRBJ2-1; D call uncertain. Germline CDR1 SNHLY, CDR2 FYNNEI. V was clipped by 3 bases and J by 9 bases, with 24 bases between them. This CDR3 spans 17 amino acids. The CDR3 nucleotides are TGTGCCAGCAGTGAGTACCCACCTTCAACGGGTATTAGTGAGCAGTTCTTC. Translated, it gives CASSEYPPSTGISEQFF.

V and J are TRBV27 and TRBJ2-1, with TRBD2 identical over 11 bases. Germline-derived CDR1 and CDR2 are MNHEY and SMNVEV (reference sequence). The CDR3 is made up of 18 amino acids. V trimming: 5 bases; J trimming: 4 bases; junction bases outside the gene matches: 13. CDR3 in amino acids: CASSLTTPGTSGYNEQFF. As DNA, the CDR3 is TGTGCCAGCAGTCTGACTACACCCGGGACTAGCGGATACAATGAGCAGTTCTTC.

By frequency in the sample, this clone is medium-sized. The chain joins TRBV2 to TRBJ2-7; D is unresolved. The CDR3 loop spans 13 amino acids. Germline lookup yields CDR1 SNHLY and CDR2 FYNNEI. V was clipped by 4 bases and J by 0 bases, with 7 bases between them. The CDR3 DNA sequence: TGTGCCAGCAGTGCAGTTAACTCCTACGAGCAGTACTTC. Translating gives CASSAVNSYEQYF.

CDR3 amino acids: CASRTGAEQFF. The CDR3 region has the DNA TGTGCCAGTAGAACAGGGGCCGAGCAGTTCTTC. The J gene is TRBJ2-1, the V gene TRBV19; 7 positions match TRBD1. The CDR3 loop spans 11 amino acids. The germline CDR1 and CDR2 sequences are LNHDA and SQIVND (reference sequence). V trimming: 6 bases; J trimming: 10 bases; junction bases outside the gene matches: 3.